Listed below are T cell receptor beta chains from one sample, sequenced in a study of T cells in Graves' hyperthyroidism and ophthalmopathy. One entry per CDR3 protein, called by TCRdb with MiXCR from the multiplex PCR reads. The sample carries some 700,000 distinct CDR3 sequences, around 16% recorded once. What was sequenced was blood. These receptors all stem from a man between 50 and 59 years old with Graves' hyperthyroidism. Both conserved end residues are part of each CDR3. A D gene is named only where the DNA matches it firmly. For some rows the clone size is stated as once, few or many, or as a class when expanded; others skip it.

>many|NA|TRBJ2-1|TRBV29-1
CSFRETNYNEQFF
TGCAGCTTCCGGGAAACCAACTACAATGAGCAGTTCTTC
>NA|NA|TRBJ2-1|TRBV5-1
CASSLVAGGRYNGQFF
TGCGCCAGCAGCTTAGTGGCAGGAGGGCGGTACAATGGGCAGTTCTTC
>few|NA|TRBJ2-7|TRBV27
CASSQQTSIYEQYF
TGTGCCAGCAGTCAGCAGACTAGTATCTACGAGCAGTACTTC
>NA|NA|TRBJ2-2|TRBV9
CASSTQGSTGELFF
TGTGCCAGCAGCACACAGGGCAGCACCGGGGAGCTGTTTTTT
>NA|NA|TRBJ1-5|TRBV6-1
CASSLAGGTNQPQHF
TGTGCCAGCAGTCTTGCTGGAGGGACAAATCAGCCCCAGCATTTT
>many|TRBD1|TRBJ1-5|TRBV2
CASSDRGDNQPQHF
TGTGCCAGCAGTGACAGGGGGGACAATCAGCCCCAGCATTTT
>many|TRBD1|TRBJ2-6|TRBV28
CASSPKTGTSSGANVLTF
TGTGCCAGCAGTCCGAAGACAGGGACGAGCTCTGGGGCCAACGTCCTGACTTTC
>many|NA|TRBJ2-1|TRBV20-1
CSATRLGGGGEQFF
TGCAGTGCTACCCGACTAGGAGGTGGGGGTGAGCAGTTCTTC
>few|NA|TRBJ1-5|TRBV11-2
CASSLDQPLGQPQHF
TGTGCCAGCAGCTTAGATCAGCCTTTAGGTCAGCCCCAGCATTTT
>many|TRBD2|TRBJ2-5|TRBV28
CASSLTGSGRALQYF
TGTGCCAGCAGTTTAACCGGTAGCGGGAGGGCTCTCCAGTACTTC
>NA|NA|TRBJ2-2|TRBV7-9
CASSPGEGPTGELFF
TGTGCCAGCAGCCCTGGCGAGGGCCCCACCGGGGAGCTGTTTTTT
>many|NA|TRBJ2-2|TRBV28
CASSFSLARELFF
TGTGCCAGCAGTTTTAGCCTAGCCCGGGAGCTGTTTTTT
>few|TRBD1|TRBJ2-4|TRBV19
CASSKDRGVIENIQYF
TGTGCCAGTAGTAAAGACAGGGGGGTAATTGAGAACATTCAGTACTTC
>NA|TRBD2|TRBJ2-2|TRBV7-8
CASSLGSGLAGAWGELFF
TGTGCCAGCAGCTTAGGCTCGGGTCTAGCGGGAGCGTGGGGGGAGCTGTTTTTT
>NA|NA|TRBJ2-7|TRBV5-5
CASSLGIDYEQYF
TGTGCCAGCAGCTTGGGGATAGACTACGAGCAGTACTTC
>many|NA|TRBJ2-7|TRBV2
CASWTSYEQYF
TGTGCCAGCTGGACCTCCTACGAGCAGTACTTC
>few|TRBD2|TRBJ2-1|TRBV5-1
CASSSGLAAASYNEQFF
TGCGCCAGCAGCTCCGGACTAGCTGCCGCCTCCTACAATGAGCAGTTCTTC
>many|NA|TRBJ2-1|TRBV13
CASSHSNEQFF
TGTGCCAGCAGCCACAGCAATGAGCAGTTCTTC
>NA|TRBD2|TRBJ2-1|TRBV7-9
CASRPDGSGRPNEQLF
TGTGCCAGCAGACCTGATGGTAGCGGGAGGCCAAATGAGCAGTTGTTC
>many|NA|TRBJ1-1|TRBV28
CASSLGTKNTEAFF
TGTGCCAGCAGCTTAGGGACGAAGAACACTGAAGCTTTCTTT
>many|NA|TRBJ1-1|TRBV7-8
CACGVGLNTEAFF
TGTGCCTGCGGGGTCGGGCTGAACACTGAAGCTTTCTTT
>many|NA|TRBJ1-2|TRBV28
CASSREAEKGGYTF
TGTGCCAGCAGTAGGGAGGCGGAAAAAGGCGGCTACACCTTC
>many|NA|TRBJ1-3|TRBV6-1
CASSNRDVAGNTIYF
TGTGCCAGCAGTAACAGGGATGTAGCTGGAAACACCATATATTTT
>few|NA|TRBJ1-1|TRBV28
CASTTNWGVAFF
TGTGCCAGCACCACCAATTGGGGGGTTGCTTTCTTT
>many|NA|TRBJ2-6|TRBV7-2
CASSRGKTGANVLTF
TGTGCCAGCAGCCGTGGAAAAACTGGGGCCAACGTCCTGACTTTC
>many|NA|TRBJ1-2|TRBV20-1
CSARTEVYGYTF
TGCAGTGCCAGGACAGAAGTCTATGGCTACACCTTC
>NA|TRBD2|TRBJ2-7|TRBV27
CASSLANRAGTKNEQYF
TGTGCCAGCAGTTTGGCCAATCGAGCCGGGACTAAAAACGAGCAGTACTTC
>NA|TRBD1|TRBJ1-2|TRBV24-1
CATSEPDRESGYTF
TGTGCCACCAGTGAACCCGACAGGGAGAGTGGCTACACCTTC
>many|NA|TRBJ2-5|TRBV2
CATQPTQPSHF
TGTGCCACTCAACCCACACAGCCTTCCCACTTC
>many|NA|TRBJ1-1|TRBV27
CASSRRGLDTEAFF
TGTGCCAGCAGTAGGAGGGGATTGGACACTGAAGCTTTCTTT
>NA|NA|TRBJ2-6|TRBV18
CASSPVRQGLSGANVLTF
TGTGCCAGCTCACCAGTCCGACAGGGACTCTCTGGGGCCAACGTCCTGACTTTC
>few|NA|TRBJ2-5|TRBV19
CASSIQHLGETQYF
TGTGCCAGTAGTATACAACATCTGGGGGAGACCCAGTACTTC
>few|NA|TRBJ2-2|TRBV30
CAWRIQGNTGELFF
TGTGCCTGGAGGATACAGGGGAACACCGGGGAGCTGTTTTTT
>many|NA|TRBJ1-1|TRBV19
CASSVQGPEAFF
TGTGCCAGTAGTGTACAGGGCCCTGAAGCTTTCTTT
>many|NA|TRBJ2-7|TRBV11-2
CASKSRDGSYEQYF
TGTGCCAGCAAATCCCGGGACGGCTCCTACGAGCAGTACTTC
>NA|TRBD2|TRBJ2-3|TRBV28
CASSTSGTSDTQYF
TGTGCCAGCAGTACTAGCGGAACATCAGATACGCAGTATTTT
>NA|TRBD1|TRBJ1-1|TRBV7-2
CASSTADRGYAFF
TGTGCCAGCAGCACCGCGGACAGGGGATATGCTTTCTTT
>many|NA|TRBJ1-6|TRBV27
CASSLSRDGYSPLHF
TGTGCCAGCAGTTTATCGCGCGACGGTTATTCACCCCTCCACTTT
>many|NA|TRBJ1-2|TRBV28
CASIERTANYGYTF
TGTGCCAGCATCGAAAGGACGGCTAACTATGGCTACACCTTC
>few|NA|TRBJ2-7|TRBV7-2
CASSPRGTGEQYF
TGTGCCAGCAGCCCTAGGGGGACGGGGGAGCAGTACTTC
>many|NA|TRBJ1-1|TRBV28
CASTATHYMNTEAFF
TGTGCCAGCACCGCTACTCACTACATGAACACTGAAGCTTTCTTT
>many|NA|TRBJ2-2|TRBV12-3/TRBV12-4
CASSFQGSGNTGELFF
TGTGCCAGCAGTTTTCAGGGCAGCGGGAACACCGGGGAGCTGTTTTTT
>NA|TRBD2|TRBJ2-5|TRBV29-1
CSVELAGETQYF
TGCAGCGTTGAACTAGCGGGAGAGACCCAGTACTTC
>few|TRBD1|TRBJ1-2|TRBV10-1
CASSDQDRGYTF
TGCGCCAGCAGTGATCAGGACAGGGGCTACACCTTC
>many|NA|TRBJ2-2|TRBV12-3/TRBV12-4
CASRQGHTGELFF
TGTGCCAGCAGACAGGGCCACACCGGGGAGCTGTTTTTT
>many|TRBD2|TRBJ2-1|TRBV12-3/TRBV12-4
CASTPGTSSYNEQFF
TGTGCCAGCACTCCCGGGACTAGCTCCTACAATGAGCAGTTCTTC
>NA|TRBD2|TRBJ2-3|TRBV5-4
CASSPLSRTSGRADTQYF
TGTGCCAGCAGCCCGCTCAGCCGGACTAGCGGGAGAGCAGATACGCAGTATTTT